The T cell receptor beta chain under discussion was sequenced for a study of monozygotic twins with inflammatory bowel disease. Study-level results: Relative to healthy twins, IBD patients had fewer clonotypes in common with others, a gap that was especially apparent with disease activity.

Each donor had approximately 2.5 ml of blood drawn. As concerns this clonotype: What it binds is not known.

TCRdb re-analyzed the 5' RACE reads; it lists each CDR3 protein once, without DNA. The sample is made up of just over 300,000 distinct CDR3 sequences, and the top ten hold about 5% of it. The sequence derives from a human donor with ulcerative colitis or Crohn's disease, or a healthy co-twin of an affected twin (not recorded which). The source material was blood.

Here the CDR3 reads CAISVSQGQRQETQYF. J is TRBJ2-5 and V is TRBV10-3; TCRdb names TRBD1, which stays unverified in the absence of DNA. This CDR3 is 16 amino acids long. Germline CDR1 reads ENHRY; CDR2 reads SYGVKD.